One sample yielded the 9 T cell receptor beta chains listed below, sequenced in a study of shared clonotypes between healthy human individuals. Profiled with immunoSEQ multiplex PCR; TCRdb holds only in-frame clones, not every one. The sample shows millions of clones, roughly 94% of them seen only once. The sequenced material came from naive CD4+ T cells sorted from blood. As to subset: CD45RA+ positively selected. Receptors were obtained from a man aged 18 to 35 in good health.

The gene calls are TRBV30 and TRBJ1-4; unclear D gene. The V end lost 0 bases, the J end lost 0 bases, and 8 bases lay between the germline ends. CDR1 GTSNPN and CDR2 SVGIG come from the germline V gene (reference sequence). CDR3 size: 15 residues. CDR3 sequence: CAWSVQTPTNEKLFF. The CDR3 bases are TGTGCCTGGAGTGTGCAGACCCCAACTAATGAAAAACTGTTTTTT.

The chain employs TRBV5-1 and TRBJ1-3; D not certain. Germline V gene sequence: CDR1 SGHRS, CDR2 YFSETQ. The ends were cut back, 2 bases at V and 2 bases at J, with 11 bases in the middle. The CDR3 has 15 residues. This CDR3 is CASSFSSEAGNTIYF. The CDR3 coding sequence is TGCGCCAGCAGCTTTTCCTCCGAAGCTGGAAACACCATATATTTT.

The J gene is TRBJ2-2, the V gene TRBV7-9; D may be TRBD1 (5 bases). This CDR3 has 16 amino acids. The V and J ends lost 5 bases and 1 base respectively, with 14 bases between them. Germline V gene data show CDR1 as SEHNR and CDR2 as FQNEAQ (reference sequence). The CDR3 bases are TGTGCCAGCAGCCGGCCGGGCCAGGGGAACACCGGGGAGCTGTTTTTT. Protein: CASSRPGQGNTGELFF.

V gene TRBV5-1 combines with J gene TRBJ2-3, with 13 bases aligning to TRBD2. Germline values: CDR1 SGHRS, CDR2 YFSETQ. The CDR3 has 18 amino acids. After removal of 4 bases from V and 3 bases from J, the junction contained 11 bases not matched to a gene. CDR3 loop: CASSKEKTSGGITDTQYF. CDR3 in DNA: TGCGCCAGCAGCAAAGAAAAGACTAGCGGGGGGATTACAGATACGCAGTATTTT.

This chain links TRBV9 with TRBJ2-1; D is uncertain. Germline CDR1 SGDLS, CDR2 YYNGEE. CDR3 length: 15 residues. The V end was cut by 3 bases, the J end by 0 bases, with 10 bases between. The CDR3 loop reads CASSGSGFSYNEQFF. The CDR3 DNA reads TGTGCCAGCAGCGGGTCCGGATTCTCCTACAATGAGCAGTTCTTC.

Concerning this clone: The junction does not match germline at one end; this may be a read error. This rearrangement joins TRBV5-1 to TRBJ1-1, with 7 bases matching TRBD1. There are 15 residues in the CDR3. Germline CDR1 is SGHRS and CDR2 is YFSETQ. The CDR3 loop reads CASSLEGGQSRSNTF. The CDR3 region has the DNA TGCGCCAGCAGCTTGGAAGGGGGACAGTCAAGATCTAACACTTTT.

To note about this clone: Other nucleotide sequences from this sample produce the same CDR3. The chain joins TRBV10-3 to TRBJ2-3; 7 bases line up with TRBD2. Germline V lookup: CDR1 ENHRY, CDR2 SYGVKD. This CDR3 comprises 16 residues. V gave up 0 bases and J gave up 3 bases; unmatched junction bases: 6. CDR3 region: CAISESTGGRTDTQYF. CDR3 nucleotide sequence: TGTGCCATCAGTGAGTCGACGGGAGGAAGAACAGATACGCAGTATTTT.

The table lists this clone with a count of one. Other DNA sequences in this specimen translate into the identical CDR3. This rearrangement joins TRBV5-1 to TRBJ2-1; D remains ambiguous. CDR1 and CDR2 (germline): SGHRS, YFSETQ. This CDR3 has 11 amino acids. Trimming cost V 7 bases and J 4 bases, with 6 bases left between them. CDR3: CASSDYNEQFF. CDR3 nucleotide sequence: TGCGCCAGCTCAGATTACAATGAGCAGTTCTTC.

V and J are TRBV18 and TRBJ2-7; 7 bases fit TRBD1. The ends lost 3 bases at V and 7 bases at J; junction bases unmatched: 9. From germline, CDR1 is KGHSH and CDR2 LQKENI. The CDR3 spans 14 residues. CDR3 amino acids: CASSPGGQALEQYF. In DNA, the CDR3 is TGTGCCAGCTCACCGGGTGGACAGGCGTTGGAGCAGTACTTC.